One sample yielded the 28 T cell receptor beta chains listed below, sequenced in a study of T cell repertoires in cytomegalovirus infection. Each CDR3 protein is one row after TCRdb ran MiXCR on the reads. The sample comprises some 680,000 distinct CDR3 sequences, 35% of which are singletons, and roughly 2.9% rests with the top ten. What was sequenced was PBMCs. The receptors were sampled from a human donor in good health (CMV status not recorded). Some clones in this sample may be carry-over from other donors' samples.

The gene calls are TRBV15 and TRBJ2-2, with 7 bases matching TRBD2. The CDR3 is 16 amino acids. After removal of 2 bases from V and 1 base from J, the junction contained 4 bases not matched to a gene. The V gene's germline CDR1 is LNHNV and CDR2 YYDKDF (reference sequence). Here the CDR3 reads CATSRWAGENTGELFF. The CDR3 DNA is TGTGCCACCAGCAGATGGGCGGGGGAGAACACCGGGGAGCTGTTTTTT.

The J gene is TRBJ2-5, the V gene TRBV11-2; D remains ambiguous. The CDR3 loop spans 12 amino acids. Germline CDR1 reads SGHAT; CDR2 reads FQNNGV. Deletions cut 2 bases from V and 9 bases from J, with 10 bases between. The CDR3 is CASSLNSGSQYF. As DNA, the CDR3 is TGTGCCAGCAGCTTAAATAGTGGGTCCCAGTACTTC.

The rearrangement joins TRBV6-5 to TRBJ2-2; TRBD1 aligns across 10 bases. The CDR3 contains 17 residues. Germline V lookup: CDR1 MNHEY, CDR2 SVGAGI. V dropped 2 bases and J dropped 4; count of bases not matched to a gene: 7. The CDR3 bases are TGTGCCAGCAGTTACCCACCGGACAGGGGGGGCACCGGGGAGCTGTTTTTT. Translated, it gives CASSYPPDRGGTGELFF.

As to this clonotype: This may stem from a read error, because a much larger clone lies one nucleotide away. CDR3 sequence: CDISDPLAGVYEQYF. The CDR3 bases are TGTGACATCAGTGATCCACTAGCGGGGGTCTACGAGCAGTACTTC. This chain joins TRBV10-3 and TRBJ2-7, with 11 bases identical to TRBD2. There are 15 residues in the CDR3. Per the germline V gene, CDR1 is ENHRY and CDR2 is SYGVKD.

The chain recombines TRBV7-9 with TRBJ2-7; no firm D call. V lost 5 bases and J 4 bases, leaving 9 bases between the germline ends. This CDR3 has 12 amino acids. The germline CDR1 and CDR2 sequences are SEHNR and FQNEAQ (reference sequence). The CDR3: CASSVDGYEQYF. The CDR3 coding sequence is TGTGCCAGCAGCGTTGACGGATACGAGCAGTACTTC.

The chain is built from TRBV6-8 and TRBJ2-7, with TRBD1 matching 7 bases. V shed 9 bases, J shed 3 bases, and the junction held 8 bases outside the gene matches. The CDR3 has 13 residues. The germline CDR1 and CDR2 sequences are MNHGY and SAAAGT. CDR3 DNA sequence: TGTGCCAGTGGACGTGGGACAGTCTACGAGCAGTACTTC. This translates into CASGRGTVYEQYF.

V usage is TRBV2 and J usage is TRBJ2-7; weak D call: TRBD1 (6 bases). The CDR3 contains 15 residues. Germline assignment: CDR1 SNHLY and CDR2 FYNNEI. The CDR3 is CARGGESHPSYEQYF. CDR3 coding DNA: TGTGCAAGAGGGGGAGAATCCCATCCTTCCTACGAGCAGTACTTC.

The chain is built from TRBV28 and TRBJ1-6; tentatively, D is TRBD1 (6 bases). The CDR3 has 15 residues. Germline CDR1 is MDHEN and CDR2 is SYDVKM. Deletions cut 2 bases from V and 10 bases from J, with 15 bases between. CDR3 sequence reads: CASSLPQGVWSPLHF. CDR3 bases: TGTGCCAGCAGTTTACCACAGGGAGTATGGTCACCCCTCCACTTT.

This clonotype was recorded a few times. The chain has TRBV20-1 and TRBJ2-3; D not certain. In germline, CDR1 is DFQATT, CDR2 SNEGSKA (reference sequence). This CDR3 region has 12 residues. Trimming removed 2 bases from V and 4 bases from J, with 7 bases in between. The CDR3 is CSARPGPDTQYF. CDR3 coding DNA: TGCAGTGCTAGACCCGGGCCAGATACGCAGTATTTT.

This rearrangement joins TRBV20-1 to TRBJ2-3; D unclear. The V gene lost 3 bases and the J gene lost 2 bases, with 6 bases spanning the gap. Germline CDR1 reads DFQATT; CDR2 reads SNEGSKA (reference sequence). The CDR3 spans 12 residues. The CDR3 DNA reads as TGCAGTGCTAGTGAGAACACAGATACGCAGTATTTT. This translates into CSASENTDTQYF.

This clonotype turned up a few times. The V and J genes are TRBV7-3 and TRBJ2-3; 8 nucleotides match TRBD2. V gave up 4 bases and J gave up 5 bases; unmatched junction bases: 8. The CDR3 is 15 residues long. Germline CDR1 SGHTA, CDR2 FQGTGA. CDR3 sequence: CASSSGGGEGDTQYF. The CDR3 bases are TGTGCCAGCAGCTCGGGGGGGGGGGAAGGAGATACGCAGTATTTT.

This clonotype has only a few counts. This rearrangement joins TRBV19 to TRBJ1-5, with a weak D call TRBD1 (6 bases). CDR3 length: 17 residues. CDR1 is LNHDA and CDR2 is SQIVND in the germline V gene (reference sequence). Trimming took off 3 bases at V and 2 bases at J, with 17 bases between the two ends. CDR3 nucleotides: TGTGCCAGTAGTATGGGAGGGGGGCGCGTTGGCAATCAGCCCCAGCATTTT. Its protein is CASSMGGGRVGNQPQHF.

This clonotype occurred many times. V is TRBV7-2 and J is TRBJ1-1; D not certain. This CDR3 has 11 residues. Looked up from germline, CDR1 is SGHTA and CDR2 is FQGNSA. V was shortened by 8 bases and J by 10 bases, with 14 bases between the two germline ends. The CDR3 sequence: CASLFRGGAFF. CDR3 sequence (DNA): TGTGCCAGCCTATTTCGGGGAGGAGCTTTCTTT.

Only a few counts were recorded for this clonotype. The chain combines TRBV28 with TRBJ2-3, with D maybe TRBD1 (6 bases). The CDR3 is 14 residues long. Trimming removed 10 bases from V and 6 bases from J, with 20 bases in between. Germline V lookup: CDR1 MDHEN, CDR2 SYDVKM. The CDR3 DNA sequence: TGTGCCACCAAACCCGACAGGCCGCGGGATACGCAGTATTTT. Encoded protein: CATKPDRPRDTQYF. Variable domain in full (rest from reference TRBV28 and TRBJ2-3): DVKVTQSSRYLVKRTGEKVFLECVQDMDHENMFWYRQDPGLGLRLIYFSYDVKMKEKGDIPEGYSVSREKKERFSLILESASTNQTSMYLCATKPDRPRDTQYFGPGTRLTVL.

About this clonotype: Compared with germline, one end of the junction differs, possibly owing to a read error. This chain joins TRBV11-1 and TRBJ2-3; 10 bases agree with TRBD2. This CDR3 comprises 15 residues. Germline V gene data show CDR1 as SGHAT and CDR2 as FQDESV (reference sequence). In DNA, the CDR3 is TGTGCCAGCAGGCGGCTAGCGGGAGCGGAAGATTCGCAGTATTTT. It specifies CASRRLAGAEDSQYF.

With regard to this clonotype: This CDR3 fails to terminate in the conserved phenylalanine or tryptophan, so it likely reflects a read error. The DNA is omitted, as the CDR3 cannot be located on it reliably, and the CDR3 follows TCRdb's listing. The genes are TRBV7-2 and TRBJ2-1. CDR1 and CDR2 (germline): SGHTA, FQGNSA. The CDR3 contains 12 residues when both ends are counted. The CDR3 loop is CASSSSSGEQLL.

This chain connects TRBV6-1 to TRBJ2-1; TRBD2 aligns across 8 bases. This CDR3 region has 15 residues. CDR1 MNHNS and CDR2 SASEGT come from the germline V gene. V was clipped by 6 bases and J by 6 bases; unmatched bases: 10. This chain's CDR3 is CASRVSGTAPNEQFF. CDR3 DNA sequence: TGTGCCAGCAGAGTTAGCGGGACCGCGCCCAATGAGCAGTTCTTC.

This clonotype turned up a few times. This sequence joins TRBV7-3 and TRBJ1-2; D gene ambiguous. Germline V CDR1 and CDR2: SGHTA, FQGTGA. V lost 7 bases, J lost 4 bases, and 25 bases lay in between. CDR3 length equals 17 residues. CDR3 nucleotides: TGTGCCAGCACCCGAATCGGCGGGTCTGGAACCTCCTATGGCTACACCTTC. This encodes CASTRIGGSGTSYGYTF.

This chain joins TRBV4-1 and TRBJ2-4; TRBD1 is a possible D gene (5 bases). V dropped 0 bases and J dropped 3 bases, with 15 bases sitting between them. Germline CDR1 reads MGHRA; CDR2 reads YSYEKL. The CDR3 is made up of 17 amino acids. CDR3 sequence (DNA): TGCGCCAGCAGCCAAGATCGCGGCAAGGGGCACAAAAACATTCAGTACTTC. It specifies CASSQDRGKGHKNIQYF.

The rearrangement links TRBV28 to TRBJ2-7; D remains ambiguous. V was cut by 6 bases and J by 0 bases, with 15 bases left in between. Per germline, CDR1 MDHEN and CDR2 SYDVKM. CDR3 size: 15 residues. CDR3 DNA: TGTGCCAGCAGCCTGTCAACCTTAACCTCCTACGAGCAGTACTTC. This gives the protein CASSLSTLTSYEQYF.

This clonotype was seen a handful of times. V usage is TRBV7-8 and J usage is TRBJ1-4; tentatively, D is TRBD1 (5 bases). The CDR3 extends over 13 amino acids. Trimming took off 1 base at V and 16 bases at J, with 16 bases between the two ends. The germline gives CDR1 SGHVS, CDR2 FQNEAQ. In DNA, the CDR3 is TGTGCCAGCAGCTTAGTTAGGGCGGGGACGAAGTTTTTT. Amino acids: CASSLVRAGTKFF.

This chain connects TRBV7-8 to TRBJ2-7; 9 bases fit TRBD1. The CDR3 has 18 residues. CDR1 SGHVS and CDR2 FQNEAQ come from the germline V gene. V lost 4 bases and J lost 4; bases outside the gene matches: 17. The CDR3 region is CASSSTGTGSPGIYEQYF. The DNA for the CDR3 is TGTGCCAGCAGCTCTACGGGGACAGGGAGCCCAGGCATTTACGAGCAGTACTTC.

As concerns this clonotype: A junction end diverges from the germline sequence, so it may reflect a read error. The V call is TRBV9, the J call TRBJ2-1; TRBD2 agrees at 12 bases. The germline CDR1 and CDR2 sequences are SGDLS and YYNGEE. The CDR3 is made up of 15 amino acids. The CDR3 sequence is CDSSATSGGNNEQFF. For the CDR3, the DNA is TGTGACAGCAGCGCAACTAGCGGGGGGAACAATGAGCAGTTCTTC.

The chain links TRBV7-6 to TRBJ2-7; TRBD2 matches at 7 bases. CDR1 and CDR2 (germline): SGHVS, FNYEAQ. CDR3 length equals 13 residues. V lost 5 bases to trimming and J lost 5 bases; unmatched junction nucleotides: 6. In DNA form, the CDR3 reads TGTGCCAGCAGCCCCCTCGGACTAGACGAGCAGTACTTC. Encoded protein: CASSPLGLDEQYF.

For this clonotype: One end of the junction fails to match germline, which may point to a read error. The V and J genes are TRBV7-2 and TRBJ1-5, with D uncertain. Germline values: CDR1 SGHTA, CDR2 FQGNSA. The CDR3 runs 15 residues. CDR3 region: CSSSLGRVIGQPQHF. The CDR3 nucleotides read TGTTCCAGCAGCTTAGGGCGGGTCATAGGTCAGCCCCAGCATTTT.

In nucleotides, the CDR3 is TGTGCCAGCAGTGACTCCCCCGAAGCTTTCTTT. It codes for CASSDSPEAFF. This sequence joins TRBV12-3 or TRBV12-4 and TRBJ1-1; D is undetermined. The CDR3 spans 11 residues. V was trimmed by 5 bases and J by 8 bases, leaving 9 bases between them.

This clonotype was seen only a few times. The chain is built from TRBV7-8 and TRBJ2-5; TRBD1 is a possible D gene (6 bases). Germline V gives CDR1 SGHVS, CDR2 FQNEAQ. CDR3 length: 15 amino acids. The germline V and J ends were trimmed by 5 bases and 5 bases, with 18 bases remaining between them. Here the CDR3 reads CASSAGATPGETQYF. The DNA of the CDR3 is TGTGCCAGCAGCGCAGGGGCGACACCCGGGGAGACCCAGTACTTC. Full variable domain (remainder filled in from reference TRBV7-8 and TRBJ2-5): GAGVSQSPRYKVAKRGQDVALRCDPISGHVSLFWYQQALGQGPEFLTYFQNEAQLDKSGLPSDRFFAERPEGSVSTLKIQRTQQEDSAVYLCASSAGATPGETQYFGPGTRLLVL.

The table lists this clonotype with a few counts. The CDR3: CASILSGANNSPLHF. CDR3 bases: TGTGCCAGCATTCTTTCAGGGGCAAATAATTCACCCCTCCACTTT. This sequence joins TRBV28 and TRBJ1-6; possible D gene TRBD1, 6 bases. Trimming pared 7 bases from V and 5 bases from J, leaving 15 bases between. This CDR3 region has 15 residues. The V gene's germline CDR1 is MDHEN and CDR2 SYDVKM.